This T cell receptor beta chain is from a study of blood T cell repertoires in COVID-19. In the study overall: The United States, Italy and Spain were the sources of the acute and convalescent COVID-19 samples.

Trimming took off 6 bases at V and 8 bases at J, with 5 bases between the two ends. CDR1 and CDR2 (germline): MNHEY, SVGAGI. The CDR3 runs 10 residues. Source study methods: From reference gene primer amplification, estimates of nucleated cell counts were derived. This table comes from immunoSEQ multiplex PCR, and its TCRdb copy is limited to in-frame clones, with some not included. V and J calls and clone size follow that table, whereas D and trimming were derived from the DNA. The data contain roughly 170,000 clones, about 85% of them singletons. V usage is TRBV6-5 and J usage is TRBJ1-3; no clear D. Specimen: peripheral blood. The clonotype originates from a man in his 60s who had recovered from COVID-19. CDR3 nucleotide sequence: TGTGCCAGCAGGAGGGACACCATATATTTT. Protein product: CASRRDTIYF.